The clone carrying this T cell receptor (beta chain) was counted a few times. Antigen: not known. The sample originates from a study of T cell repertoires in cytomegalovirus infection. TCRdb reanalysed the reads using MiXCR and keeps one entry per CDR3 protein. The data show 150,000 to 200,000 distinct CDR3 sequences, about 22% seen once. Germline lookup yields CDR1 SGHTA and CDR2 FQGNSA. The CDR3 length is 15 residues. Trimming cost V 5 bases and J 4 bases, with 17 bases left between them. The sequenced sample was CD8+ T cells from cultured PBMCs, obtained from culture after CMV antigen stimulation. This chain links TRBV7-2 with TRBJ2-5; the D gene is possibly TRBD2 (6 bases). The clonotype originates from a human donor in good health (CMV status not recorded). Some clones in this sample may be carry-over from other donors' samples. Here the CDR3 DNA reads TGTGCCAGCAGCCTGGGACCCGGGAGTGGAGAGACCCAGTACTTC. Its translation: CASSLGPGSGETQYF.